The next 6 T cell receptor beta chains were all read from a single sample in a study of tumor and adjacent non-tumor tissue in lung cancer. A modified ARM-PCR protocol with three rounds of nested PCR amplified TCRbeta. Each CDR3 protein is one row after TCRdb ran MiXCR on the multiplex PCR reads. The data show 110,000 or so distinct CDR3 sequences, roughly 74% seen once. No cell sorting was done before RNA was extracted from the tissue. The material sequenced was lung tumor tissue. The receptors come from a woman aged 55-75 years with non-small cell lung cancer.

Points on this clonotype: In this CDR3 the conserved last residue, phenylalanine or tryptophan, is missing, so a read error is likely. The V gene is TRBV28, the J gene TRBJ1-2; TRBD1 matches at 9 bases. Germline V gene lookup returns CDR1 MDHEN and CDR2 SYDVKM. CDR3 length: 16 residues. The CDR3 sequence: CTSTPWHSGQGNGYTS. In nucleotides, the CDR3 is TGTACCAGCACCCCCTGGCATTCGGGACAGGGAAATGGCTACACCTCC.

V gene TRBV11-2 combines with J gene TRBJ2-3; no clear D. Germline V gives CDR1 SGHAT, CDR2 FQNNGV. The CDR3 covers 11 residues. Deletions cut 10 bases from V and 15 bases from J, with 20 bases between. CDR3 in DNA: TGTGCCAACAGTTCTACCCCTACGCTATATTTT. It translates to CANSSTPTLYF.

This clonotype was detected once. No conserved phenylalanine or tryptophan is present at the end of the CDR3, so a read error is the likely explanation. V gene TRBV11-2 combines with J gene TRBJ2-5; no clear D gene. The CDR3 covers 13 residues. CDR1 SGHAT and CDR2 FQNNGV come from the germline V gene. CDR3: CAISTPNKETQYL. CDR3 sequence (DNA): TGTGCCATCAGCACCCCTAACAAAGAGACCCAGTACCTC.

A note on this clonotype: This may come from a read error, since a much larger clone is one base off. The gene calls are TRBV5-6 and TRBJ1-4; the match to TRBD1 covers 8 bases. The CDR3 length is 17 residues. Germline lookup yields CDR1 SGHDT and CDR2 YYEEEE. CDR3 sequence reads: CASSLDRGIATNEKLSF. CDR3 DNA sequence: TGTGCCAGCAGCTTGGACAGGGGGATCGCAACTAATGAAAAACTGTCTTTT.

A remark on this clonotype: Since no conserved phenylalanine or tryptophan closes the CDR3, a read error is the likely cause. The rearrangement links TRBV6-2 or TRBV6-3 to TRBJ1-1, with a possible D match to TRBD1 (6 bases). This CDR3 region has 13 residues. The germline V gene has CDR1 MNHEY and CDR2 SVGEGT. Trimming removed 2 bases from V and 3 bases from J, with 7 bases in between. The CDR3 sequence is CASSYRGDTEAFV. CDR3 nucleotides: TGTGCCAGCAGTTACAGGGGGGACACTGAAGCTTTCGTT.

On this clonotype: This may be a read error: a much more frequent sequence differs by one nucleotide. This chain connects TRBV4-3 to TRBJ2-2; TRBD1 is a possible D gene (6 bases). The CDR3 consists of 16 residues. With 4 bases removed from V and 1 base from J, the gap between germline ends came to 13 bases. Germline loops: CDR1 LGHNA, CDR2 YSLEER. Here the CDR3 reads CASSPEGTRNTGELFF. CDR3 nucleotides: TGCGCCAGCAGCCCAGAAGGGACACGGAACACCGGGGAGCTGTTTTTT.